These 3 T cell receptor beta chains share one sample of origin, sequenced in a study of cytomegalovirus exposure and HLA in healthy donors. Primers for the PCR totalled 60 Vbeta and 13 Jbeta. Clones were sequenced by immunoSEQ multiplex PCR, and TCRdb holds only the in-frame ones, with some missing. The sample shows 200,000 to 250,000 clones, roughly 68% of them seen only once. What was sequenced was PBMCs. Source of these receptors: a man aged 40-49 years in good health and CMV-seropositive.

CDR3: CASSVSADTDTQYF. DNA of the CDR3: TGTGCCAGCAGCGTATCGGCGGACACAGATACGCAGTATTTT. The V call is TRBV9, the J call TRBJ2-3, with no clear D. Trimming took off 1 base at V and 2 bases at J, with 8 bases between the two ends. The CDR3 is 14 amino acids. Germline V CDR1 and CDR2: SGDLS, YYNGEE.

This clone came up a few times. V gene TRBV13 combines with J gene TRBJ2-5; maybe TRBD2 (5 bases). Germline V gene sequence: CDR1 PRHDT, CDR2 FYEKMQ (reference sequence). The V and J ends lost 5 bases and 0 bases respectively, with 16 bases between them. CDR3 length equals 16 residues. CDR3 sequence (DNA): TGTGCCAGCAGCCTGGCAGGAGCGGCGTACCAAGAGACCCAGTACTTC. As protein: CASSLAGAAYQETQYF.

The chain recombines TRBV4-3 with TRBJ2-7; TRBD1 is a possible D gene (5 bases). The CDR3 spans 13 residues. The V end was cut by 1 base, the J end by 7 bases, with 11 bases between. Per the germline V gene, CDR1 is LGHNA and CDR2 is YSLEER. The CDR3 reads CASSQGRGGEQYF. The CDR3 DNA follows: TGCGCCAGCAGCCAAGGAAGGGGTGGGGAGCAGTACTTC.